This TCR beta chain derives from a study of radiotherapy plus CTLA-4 blockade in lung cancer. Sequenced by immunoSEQ multiplex PCR; TCRdb stores in-frame clones only, minus some. The sample carries 13,000 to 15,000 clones, roughly 70% recorded once. Study results and limitations: Subsequent to radiotherapy plus ipilimumab, tumor-derived TCR clones underwent expansion in blood. Reports state that early shifts in blood T cell clones, with interferon-beta, best predicted response.

Lung cancer patients with chemo-refractory metastatic non-small-cell disease were given focal radiation plus CTLA-4 blockade with ipilimumab. By its share, this clone is medium-sized. Its target is unknown. From germline, CDR1 is SEHNR and CDR2 FQNEAQ (reference sequence). V lost 1 base, J lost 0 bases, and 10 bases lay in between. The CDR3 is 16 amino acids. This TCR derives from a human donor with non-small cell lung cancer whose response to radiotherapy plus ipilimumab could not be evaluated. This chain links TRBV7-9 with TRBJ1-3; D not certain. Source: peripheral blood, taken from a patient treated with radiotherapy plus ipilimumab. CDR3 nucleotides: TGTGCCAGCAGCTTAGGGGCAGGCCCCTCTGGAAACACCATATATTTT. This sequence encodes CASSLGAGPSGNTIYF. Filled out from reference TRBV7-9 and TRBJ1-3, the complete variable domain reads DTGVSQNPRHKITKRGQNVTFRCDPISEHNRLYWYRQTLGQGPEFLTYFQNEAQLEKSRLLSDRFSAERPKGSFSTLEIQRTEQGDSAMYLCASSLGAGPSGNTIYFGEGSWLTVV.